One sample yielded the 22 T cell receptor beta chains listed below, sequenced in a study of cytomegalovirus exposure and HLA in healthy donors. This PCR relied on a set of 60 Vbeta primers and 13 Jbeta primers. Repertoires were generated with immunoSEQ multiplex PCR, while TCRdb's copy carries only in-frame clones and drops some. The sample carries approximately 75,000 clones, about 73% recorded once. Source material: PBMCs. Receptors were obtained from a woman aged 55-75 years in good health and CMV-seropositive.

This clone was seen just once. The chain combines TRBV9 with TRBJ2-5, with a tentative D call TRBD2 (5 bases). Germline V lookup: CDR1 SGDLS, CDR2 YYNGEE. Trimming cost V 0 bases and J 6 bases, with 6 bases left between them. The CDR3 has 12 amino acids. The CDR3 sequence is CASSVGEKTQYF. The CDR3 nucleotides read TGTGCCAGCAGCGTAGGGGAGAAGACCCAGTACTTC.

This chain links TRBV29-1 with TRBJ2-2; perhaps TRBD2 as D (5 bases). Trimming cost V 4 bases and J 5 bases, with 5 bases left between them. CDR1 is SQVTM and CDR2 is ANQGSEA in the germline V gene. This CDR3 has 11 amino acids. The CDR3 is CSVAGTGELFF. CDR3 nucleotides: TGCAGCGTTGCGGGGACCGGGGAGCTGTTTTTT.

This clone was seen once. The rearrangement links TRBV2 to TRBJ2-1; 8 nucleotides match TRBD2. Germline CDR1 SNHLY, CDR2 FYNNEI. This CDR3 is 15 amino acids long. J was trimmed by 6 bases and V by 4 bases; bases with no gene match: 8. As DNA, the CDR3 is TGTGCCAGCAGTGTACTAGCGGTGGCATTCAATGAGCAGTTCTTC. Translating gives CASSVLAVAFNEQFF.

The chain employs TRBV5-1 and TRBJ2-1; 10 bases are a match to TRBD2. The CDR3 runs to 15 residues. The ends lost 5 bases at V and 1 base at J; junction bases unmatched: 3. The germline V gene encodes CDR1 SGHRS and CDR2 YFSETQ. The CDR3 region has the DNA TGCGCCAGCAGGGAGACTAGCGGGTCCTACAATGAGCAGTTCTTC. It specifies CASRETSGSYNEQFF.

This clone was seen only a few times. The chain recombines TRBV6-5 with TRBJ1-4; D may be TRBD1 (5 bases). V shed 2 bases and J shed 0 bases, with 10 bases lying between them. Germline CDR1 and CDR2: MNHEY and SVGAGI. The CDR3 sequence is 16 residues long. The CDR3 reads CASSYDDRTTNEKLFF. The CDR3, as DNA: TGTGCCAGCAGTTACGACGACAGAACAACTAATGAAAAACTGTTTTTT.

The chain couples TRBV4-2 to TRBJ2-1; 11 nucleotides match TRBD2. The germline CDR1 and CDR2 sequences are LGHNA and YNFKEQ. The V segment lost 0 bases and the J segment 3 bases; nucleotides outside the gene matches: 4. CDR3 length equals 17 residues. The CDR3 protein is CASSQEGTSGFYNEQFF. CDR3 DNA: TGTGCCAGCAGCCAAGAAGGGACTAGCGGTTTCTACAATGAGCAGTTCTTC.

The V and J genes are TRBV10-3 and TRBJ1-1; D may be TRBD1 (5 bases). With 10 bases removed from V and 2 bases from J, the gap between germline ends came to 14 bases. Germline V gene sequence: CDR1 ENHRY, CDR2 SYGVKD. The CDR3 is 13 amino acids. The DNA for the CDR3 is TGTGCCACCGGCGGGGGGAGTAACACTGAAGCTTTCTTT. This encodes CATGGGSNTEAFF.

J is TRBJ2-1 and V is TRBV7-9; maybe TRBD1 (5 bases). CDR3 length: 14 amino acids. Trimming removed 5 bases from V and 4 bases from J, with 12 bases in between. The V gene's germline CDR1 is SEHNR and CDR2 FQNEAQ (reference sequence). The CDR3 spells CASSPRTKYNEQFF. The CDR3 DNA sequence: TGTGCCAGCAGCCCTCGGACAAAGTACAATGAGCAGTTCTTC. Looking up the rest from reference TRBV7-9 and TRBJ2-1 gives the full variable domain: DTGVSQNPRHKITKRGQNVTFRCDPISEHNRLYWYRQTLGQGPEFLTYFQNEAQLEKSRLLSDRFSAERPKGSFSTLEIQRTEQGDSAMYLCASSPRTKYNEQFFGPGTRLTVL.

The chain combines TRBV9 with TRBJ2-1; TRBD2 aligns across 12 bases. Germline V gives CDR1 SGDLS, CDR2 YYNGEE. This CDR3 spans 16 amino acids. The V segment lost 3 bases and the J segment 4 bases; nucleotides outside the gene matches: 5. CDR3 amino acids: CASSARTSGVYNEQFF. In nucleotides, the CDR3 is TGTGCCAGCAGCGCGCGGACTAGCGGGGTTTACAATGAGCAGTTCTTC.

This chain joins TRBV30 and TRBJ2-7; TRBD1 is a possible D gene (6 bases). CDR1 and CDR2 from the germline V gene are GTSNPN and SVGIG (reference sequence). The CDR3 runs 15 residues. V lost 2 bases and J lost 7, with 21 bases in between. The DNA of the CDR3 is TGTGCCTGGAGTCCAGGACAGCCTGGTGGTAGGGAGCAGTACTTC. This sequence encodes CAWSPGQPGGREQYF.

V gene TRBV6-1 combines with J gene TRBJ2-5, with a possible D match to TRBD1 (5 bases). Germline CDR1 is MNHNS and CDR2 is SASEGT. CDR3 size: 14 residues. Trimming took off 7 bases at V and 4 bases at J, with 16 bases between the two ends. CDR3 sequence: CASMESGIPETQYF. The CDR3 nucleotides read TGTGCCAGCATGGAGTCAGGGATTCCAGAGACCCAGTACTTC.

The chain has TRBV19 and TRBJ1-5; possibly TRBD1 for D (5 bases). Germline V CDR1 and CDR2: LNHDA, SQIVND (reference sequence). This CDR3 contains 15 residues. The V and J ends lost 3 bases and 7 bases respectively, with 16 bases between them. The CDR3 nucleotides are TGTGCCAGTAGTATGGGCAGGGCGGCTAGGCAGCCCCAGCATTTT. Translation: CASSMGRAARQPQHF. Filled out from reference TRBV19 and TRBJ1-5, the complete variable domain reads DGGITQSPKYLFRKEGQNVTLSCEQNLNHDAMYWYRQDPGQGLRLIYYSQIVNDFQKGDIAEGYSVSREKKESFPLTVTSAQKNPTAFYLCASSMGRAARQPQHFGDGTRLSIL.

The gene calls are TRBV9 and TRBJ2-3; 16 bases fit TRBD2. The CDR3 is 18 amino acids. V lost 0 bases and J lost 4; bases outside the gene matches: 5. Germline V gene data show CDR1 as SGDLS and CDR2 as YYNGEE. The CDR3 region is CASSVEGLAGGPSDTQYF. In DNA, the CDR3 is TGTGCCAGCAGCGTAGAGGGACTAGCGGGGGGGCCGTCAGATACGCAGTATTTT.

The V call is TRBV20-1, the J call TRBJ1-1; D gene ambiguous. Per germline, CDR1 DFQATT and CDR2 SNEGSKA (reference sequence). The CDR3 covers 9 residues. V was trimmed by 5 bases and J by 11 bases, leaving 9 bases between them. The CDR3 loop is CSAFHGAFF. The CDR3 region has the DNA TGCAGTGCTTTTCACGGGGCTTTCTTT.

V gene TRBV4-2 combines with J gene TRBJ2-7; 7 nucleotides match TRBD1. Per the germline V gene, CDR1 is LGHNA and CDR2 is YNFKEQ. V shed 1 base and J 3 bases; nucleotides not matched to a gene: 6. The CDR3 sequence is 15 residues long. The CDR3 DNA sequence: TGTGCCAGCAGCCAAGGAGGTGACAGGGTCTACGAGCAGTACTTC. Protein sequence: CASSQGGDRVYEQYF.

The CDR3 nucleotides read TGTGCCAGCAGCTTGCCAGGGAGGGATGGCTACACCTTC. Translation gives CASSLPGRDGYTF. The chain employs TRBV5-4 and TRBJ1-2; tentatively, D is TRBD1 (5 bases). The V end lost 1 base, the J end lost 6 bases, and 10 bases lay between the germline ends. The CDR3 is 13 amino acids. Per the germline V gene, CDR1 is SGHNT and CDR2 is YYREEE (reference sequence).

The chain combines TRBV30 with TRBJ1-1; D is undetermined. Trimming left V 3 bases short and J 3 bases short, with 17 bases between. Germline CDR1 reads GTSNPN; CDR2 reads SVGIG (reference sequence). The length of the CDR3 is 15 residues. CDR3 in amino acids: CAWRWTTREDTEAFF. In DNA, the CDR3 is TGTGCCTGGAGGTGGACCACGCGGGAGGACACTGAAGCTTTCTTT.

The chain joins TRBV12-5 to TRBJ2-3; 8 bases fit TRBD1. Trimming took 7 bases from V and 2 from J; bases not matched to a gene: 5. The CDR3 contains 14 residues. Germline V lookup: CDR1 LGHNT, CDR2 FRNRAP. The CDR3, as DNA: TGTGCTAGTGCCTGGACAGGGCACACAGATACGCAGTATTTT. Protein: CASAWTGHTDTQYF.

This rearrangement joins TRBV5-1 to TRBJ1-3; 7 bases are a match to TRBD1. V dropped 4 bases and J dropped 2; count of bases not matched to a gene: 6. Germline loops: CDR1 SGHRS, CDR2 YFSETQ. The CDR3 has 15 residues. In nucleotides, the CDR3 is TGCGCCAGCAGCAACAACAGGGGTGCTGGAAACACCATATATTTT. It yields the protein CASSNNRGAGNTIYF.

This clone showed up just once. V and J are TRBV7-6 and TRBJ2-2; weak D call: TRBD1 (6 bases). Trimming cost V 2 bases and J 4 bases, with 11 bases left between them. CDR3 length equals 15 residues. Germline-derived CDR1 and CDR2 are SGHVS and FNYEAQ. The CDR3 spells CASSLNGGPTGELFF. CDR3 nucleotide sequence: TGTGCCAGCAGCTTAAATGGGGGCCCCACCGGGGAGCTGTTTTTT.

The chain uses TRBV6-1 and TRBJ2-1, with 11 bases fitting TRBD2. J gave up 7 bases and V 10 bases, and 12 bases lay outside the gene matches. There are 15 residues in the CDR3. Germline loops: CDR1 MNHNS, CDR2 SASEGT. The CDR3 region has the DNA TGTGCCACCTACCGACTAGCGGGGTCTTTGAATGAGCAGTTCTTC. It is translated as CATYRLAGSLNEQFF.

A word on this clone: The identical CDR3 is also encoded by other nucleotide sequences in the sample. The CDR3 DNA follows: TGTGCCAGCAGCGGGGGAGGGCTGCATGAAAAACTGTTTTTT. It is translated as CASSGGGLHEKLFF. The chain is built from TRBV9 and TRBJ1-4; D not resolved. Germline-derived CDR1 and CDR2 are SGDLS and YYNGEE. With 3 bases removed from V and 6 bases from J, the gap between germline ends came to 12 bases. The CDR3 length is 14 residues. Full variable domain (missing parts from reference TRBV9 and TRBJ1-4): DSGVTQTPKHLITATGQRVTLRCSPRSGDLSVYWYQQSLDQGLQFLIQYYNGEERAKGNILERFSAQQFPDLHSELNLSSLELGDSALYFCASSGGGLHEKLFFGSGTQLSVL.